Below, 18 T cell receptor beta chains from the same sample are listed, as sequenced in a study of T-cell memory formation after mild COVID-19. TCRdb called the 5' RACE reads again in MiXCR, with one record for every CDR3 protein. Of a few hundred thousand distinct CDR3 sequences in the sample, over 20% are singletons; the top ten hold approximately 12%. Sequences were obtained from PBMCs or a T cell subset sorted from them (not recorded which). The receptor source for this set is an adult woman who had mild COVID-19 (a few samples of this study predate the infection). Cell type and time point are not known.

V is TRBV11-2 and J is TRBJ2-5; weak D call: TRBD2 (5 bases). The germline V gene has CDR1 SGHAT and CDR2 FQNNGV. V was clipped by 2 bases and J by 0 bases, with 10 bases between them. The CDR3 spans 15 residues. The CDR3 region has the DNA TGTGCCAGCAGCTTAATTGGGGAGTACCAAGAGACCCAGTACTTC. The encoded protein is CASSLIGEYQETQYF.

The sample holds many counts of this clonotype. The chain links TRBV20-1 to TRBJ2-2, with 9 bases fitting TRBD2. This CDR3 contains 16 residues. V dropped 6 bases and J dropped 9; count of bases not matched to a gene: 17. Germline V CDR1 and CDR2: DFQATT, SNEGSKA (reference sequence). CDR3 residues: CSARASGISEARELFF. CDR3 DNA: TGCAGTGCCAGGGCTAGCGGGATATCGGAAGCAAGGGAGCTGTTTTTT.

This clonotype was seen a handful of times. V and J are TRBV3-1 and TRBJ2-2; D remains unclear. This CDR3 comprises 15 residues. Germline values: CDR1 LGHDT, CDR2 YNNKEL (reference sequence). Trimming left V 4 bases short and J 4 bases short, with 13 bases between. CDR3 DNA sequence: TGTGCCAGCAGCCCTACGAGTTTGGGCACCGGGGAGCTGTTTTTT. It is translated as CASSPTSLGTGELFF.

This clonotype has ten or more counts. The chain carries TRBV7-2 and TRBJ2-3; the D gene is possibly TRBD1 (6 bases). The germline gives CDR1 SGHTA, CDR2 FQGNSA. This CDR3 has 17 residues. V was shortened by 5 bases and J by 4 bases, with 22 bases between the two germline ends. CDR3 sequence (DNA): TGTGCCAGCAGCGTCCGACGAGGGGGTGGAGCGGCAGATACGCAGTATTTT. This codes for CASSVRRGGGAADTQYF.

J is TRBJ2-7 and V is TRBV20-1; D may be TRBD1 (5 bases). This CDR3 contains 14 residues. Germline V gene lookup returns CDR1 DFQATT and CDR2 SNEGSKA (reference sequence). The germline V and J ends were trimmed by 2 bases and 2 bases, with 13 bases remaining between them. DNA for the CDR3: TGCAGTGCTAGAAAGGGGCAACGAGCCTACGAGCAGTACTTC. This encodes CSARKGQRAYEQYF.

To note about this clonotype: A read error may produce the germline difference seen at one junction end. The CDR3 protein is CASSPGGRTETQYF. In DNA form, the CDR3 reads TGTGCCAGCAGTCCAGGGGGAAGAACAGAAACGCAGTATTTT. The V and J genes are TRBV12-3 or TRBV12-4 and TRBJ2-3; 7 nucleotides line up with TRBD1. This CDR3 is built from 14 residues.

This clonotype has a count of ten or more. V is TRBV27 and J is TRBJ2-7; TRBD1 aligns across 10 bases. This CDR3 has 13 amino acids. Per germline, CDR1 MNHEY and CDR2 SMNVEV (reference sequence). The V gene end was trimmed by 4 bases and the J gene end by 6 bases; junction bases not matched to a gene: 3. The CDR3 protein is CASSWTGGSEQYF. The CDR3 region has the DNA TGTGCCAGCAGTTGGACAGGGGGGAGCGAGCAGTACTTC.

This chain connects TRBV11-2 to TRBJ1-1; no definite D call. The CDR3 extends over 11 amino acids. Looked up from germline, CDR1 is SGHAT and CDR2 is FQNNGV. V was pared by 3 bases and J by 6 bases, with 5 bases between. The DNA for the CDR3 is TGTGCCAGCAGCTTTTTAGCTGAAGCTTTCTTT. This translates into CASSFLAEAFF.

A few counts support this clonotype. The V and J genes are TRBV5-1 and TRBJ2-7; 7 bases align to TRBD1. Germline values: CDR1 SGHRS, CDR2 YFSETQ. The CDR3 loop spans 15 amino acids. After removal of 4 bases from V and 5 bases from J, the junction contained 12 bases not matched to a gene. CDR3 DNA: TGCGCCAGCAGCCCTACTCTGACAGGGAACCACGAGCAGTACTTC. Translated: CASSPTLTGNHEQYF.

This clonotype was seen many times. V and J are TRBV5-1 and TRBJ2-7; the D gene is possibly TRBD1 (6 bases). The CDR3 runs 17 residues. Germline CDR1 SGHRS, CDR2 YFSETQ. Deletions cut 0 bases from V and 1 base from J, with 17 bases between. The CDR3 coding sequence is TGCGCCAGCAGCTTGGTAGGACAGTTAACACTTTCCTACGAGCAGTACTTC. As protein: CASSLVGQLTLSYEQYF.

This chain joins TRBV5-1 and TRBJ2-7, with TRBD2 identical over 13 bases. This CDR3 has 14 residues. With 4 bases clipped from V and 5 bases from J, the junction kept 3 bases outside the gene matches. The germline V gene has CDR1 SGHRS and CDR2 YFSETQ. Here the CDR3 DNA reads TGCGCCAGCAGCGCAGGACTAGCGGGAGACGAGCAGTACTTC. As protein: CASSAGLAGDEQYF.

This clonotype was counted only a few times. The CDR3 loop is CASSFRVWNTEAFF. CDR3 nucleotides: TGTGCCAGCAGCTTTAGGGTATGGAACACTGAAGCTTTCTTT. The chain couples TRBV5-5 to TRBJ1-1; no firm D call. This CDR3 comprises 14 residues. From germline, CDR1 is SGHKS and CDR2 YYEKEE (reference sequence). V gave up 2 bases and J gave up 1 base, with 9 bases separating them.

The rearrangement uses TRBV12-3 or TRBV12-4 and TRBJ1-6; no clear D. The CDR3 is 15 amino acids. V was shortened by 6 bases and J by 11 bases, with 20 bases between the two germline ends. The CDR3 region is CASRSGRSFGPPLHF. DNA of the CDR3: TGTGCCAGCAGGAGTGGGAGATCTTTTGGTCCACCCCTCCACTTT.

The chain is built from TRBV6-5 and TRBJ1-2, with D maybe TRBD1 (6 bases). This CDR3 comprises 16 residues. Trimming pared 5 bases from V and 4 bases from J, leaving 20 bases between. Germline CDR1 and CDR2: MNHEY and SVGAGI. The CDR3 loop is CASSPRQEFPLYGYTF. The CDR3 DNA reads TGTGCCAGCAGTCCCCGACAGGAATTCCCCCTCTATGGCTACACCTTC.

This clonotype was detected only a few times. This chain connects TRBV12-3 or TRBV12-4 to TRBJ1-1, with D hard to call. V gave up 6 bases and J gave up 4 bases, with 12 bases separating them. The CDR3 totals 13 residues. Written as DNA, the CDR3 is TGTGCCAGCAGACTCCAAGGCGTCACTGAAGCTTTCTTT. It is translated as CASRLQGVTEAFF.

Here the CDR3 reads CASKAGAYEQYF. The DNA for the CDR3 is TGTGCCAGCAAGGCGGGAGCCTACGAGCAGTACTTC. The J gene is TRBJ2-7, the V gene TRBV6-6; 7 positions agree with TRBD2. The CDR3 extends over 12 amino acids. The ends lost 7 bases at V and 2 bases at J; junction bases unmatched: 2. Germline CDR1 is MNHNY and CDR2 is SVGAGI (reference sequence).

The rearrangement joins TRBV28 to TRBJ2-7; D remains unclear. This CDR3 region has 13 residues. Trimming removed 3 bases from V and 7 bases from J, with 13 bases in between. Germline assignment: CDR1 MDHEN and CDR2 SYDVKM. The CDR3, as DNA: TGTGCCAGCAGTTTGAGAGAACTGAGGGAGCAGTACTTC. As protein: CASSLRELREQYF.

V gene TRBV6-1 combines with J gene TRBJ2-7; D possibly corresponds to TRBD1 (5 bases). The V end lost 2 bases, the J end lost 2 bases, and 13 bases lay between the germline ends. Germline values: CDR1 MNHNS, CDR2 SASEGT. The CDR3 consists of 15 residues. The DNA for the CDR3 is TGTGCCAGCAGTGAACCTGGGGCGCGGACCTACGAGCAGTACTTC. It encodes CASSEPGARTYEQYF.